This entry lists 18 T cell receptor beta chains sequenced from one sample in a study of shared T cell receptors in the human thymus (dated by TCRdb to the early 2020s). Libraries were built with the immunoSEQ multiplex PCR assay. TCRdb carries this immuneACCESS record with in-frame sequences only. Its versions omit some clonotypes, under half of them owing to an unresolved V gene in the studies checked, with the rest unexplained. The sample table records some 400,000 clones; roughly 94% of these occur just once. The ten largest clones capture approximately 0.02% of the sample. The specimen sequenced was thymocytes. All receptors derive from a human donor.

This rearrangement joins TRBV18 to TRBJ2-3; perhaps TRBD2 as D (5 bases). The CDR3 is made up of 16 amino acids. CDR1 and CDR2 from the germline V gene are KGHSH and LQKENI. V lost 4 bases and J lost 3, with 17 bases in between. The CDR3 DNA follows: TGTGCCAGCTCACTTTCCGAAGGGAGTTCGACAGATACGCAGTATTTT. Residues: CASSLSEGSSTDTQYF.

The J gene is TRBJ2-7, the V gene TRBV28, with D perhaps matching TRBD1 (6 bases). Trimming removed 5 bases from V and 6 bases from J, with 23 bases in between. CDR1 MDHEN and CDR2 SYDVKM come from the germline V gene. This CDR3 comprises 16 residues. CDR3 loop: CASSVLSDRFPLEQYF. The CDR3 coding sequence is TGTGCCAGCAGTGTACTTTCGGACAGATTCCCCCTCGAGCAGTACTTC.

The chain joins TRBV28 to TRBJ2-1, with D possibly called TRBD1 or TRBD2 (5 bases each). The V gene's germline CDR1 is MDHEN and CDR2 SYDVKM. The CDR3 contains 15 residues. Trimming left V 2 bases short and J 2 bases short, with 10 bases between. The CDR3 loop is CASSLRGSAYNEQFF. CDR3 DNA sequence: TGTGCCAGCAGTTTACGGGGCAGCGCCTACAATGAGCAGTTCTTC.

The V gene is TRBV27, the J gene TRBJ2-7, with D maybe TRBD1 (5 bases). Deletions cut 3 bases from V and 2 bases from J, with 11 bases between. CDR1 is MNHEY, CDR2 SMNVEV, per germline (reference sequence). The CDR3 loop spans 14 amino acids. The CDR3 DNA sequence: TGTGCCAGCAGTTTTGAAAAGGGGACCTACGAGCAGTACTTC. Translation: CASSFEKGTYEQYF.

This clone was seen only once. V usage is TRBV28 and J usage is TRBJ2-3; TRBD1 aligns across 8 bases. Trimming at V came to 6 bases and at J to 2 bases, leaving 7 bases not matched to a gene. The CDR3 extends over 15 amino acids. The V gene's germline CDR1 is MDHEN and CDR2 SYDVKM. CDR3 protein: CASSPSGQDTDTQYF. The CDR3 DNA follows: TGTGCCAGCAGCCCCTCGGGACAGGACACAGATACGCAGTATTTT.

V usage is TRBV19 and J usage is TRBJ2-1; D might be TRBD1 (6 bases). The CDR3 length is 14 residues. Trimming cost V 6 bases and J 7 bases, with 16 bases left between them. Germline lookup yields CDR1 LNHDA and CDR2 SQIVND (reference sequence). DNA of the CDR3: TGTGCCAGTAGGAGGGCAGGGGTTCGGAATGAGCAGTTCTTC. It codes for CASRRAGVRNEQFF.

The CDR3: CAWRVGVDNQPQHF. The CDR3 DNA is TGTGCCTGGAGGGTAGGGGTTGACAATCAGCCCCAGCATTTT. This chain connects TRBV30 to TRBJ1-5; TRBD1 might be the D (5 bases). The germline gives CDR1 GTSNPN, CDR2 SVGIG (reference sequence). The V end lost 3 bases, the J end lost 3 bases, and 12 bases lay between the germline ends. CDR3 length equals 14 residues.

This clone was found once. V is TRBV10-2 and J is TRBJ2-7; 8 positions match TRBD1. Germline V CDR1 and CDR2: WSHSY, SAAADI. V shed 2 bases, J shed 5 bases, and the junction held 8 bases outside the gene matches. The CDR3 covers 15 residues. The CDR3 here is CASSEKGQGFHEQYF. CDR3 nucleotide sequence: TGCGCCAGCAGTGAGAAAGGACAGGGATTCCACGAGCAGTACTTC.

The CDR3 is CAISVYPSGPNYEQYF. DNA for the CDR3: TGTGCCATCAGTGTCTACCCCTCAGGACCAAATTACGAGCAGTACTTC. The rearrangement links TRBV10-3 to TRBJ2-7; D gene uncertain. In germline, CDR1 is ENHRY, CDR2 SYGVKD. Trimming cost V 4 bases and J 4 bases, with 20 bases left between them. The length of the CDR3 is 16 residues.

The CDR3 DNA reads as TGTGCCAGCAGTTTAAAGGGCCTGGGCGAGCAGTACTTC. Translating it yields CASSLKGLGEQYF. This chain joins TRBV27 and TRBJ2-7, with D unclear. V was trimmed by 2 bases and J by 6 bases, leaving 11 bases between them. Germline CDR1 MNHEY, CDR2 SMNVEV (reference sequence). There are 13 residues in the CDR3.

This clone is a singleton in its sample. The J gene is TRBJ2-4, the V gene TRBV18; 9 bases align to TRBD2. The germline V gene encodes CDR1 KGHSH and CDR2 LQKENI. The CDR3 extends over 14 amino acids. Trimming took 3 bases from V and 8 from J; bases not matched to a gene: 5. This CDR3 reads CASSPGLATDIQYF. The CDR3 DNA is TGTGCCAGCTCACCGGGACTAGCTACGGACATTCAGTACTTC.

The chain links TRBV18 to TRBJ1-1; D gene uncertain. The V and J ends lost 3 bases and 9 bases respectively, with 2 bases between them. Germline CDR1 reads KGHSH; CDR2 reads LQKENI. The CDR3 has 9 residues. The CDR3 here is CASSPKAFF. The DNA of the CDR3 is TGTGCCAGCTCACCTAAAGCTTTCTTT.

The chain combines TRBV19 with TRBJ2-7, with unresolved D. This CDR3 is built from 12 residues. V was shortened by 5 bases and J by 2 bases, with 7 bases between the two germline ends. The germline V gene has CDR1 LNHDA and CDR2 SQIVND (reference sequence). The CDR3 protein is CASSPGPYEQYF. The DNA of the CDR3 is TGTGCCAGTAGTCCGGGTCCCTACGAGCAGTACTTC.

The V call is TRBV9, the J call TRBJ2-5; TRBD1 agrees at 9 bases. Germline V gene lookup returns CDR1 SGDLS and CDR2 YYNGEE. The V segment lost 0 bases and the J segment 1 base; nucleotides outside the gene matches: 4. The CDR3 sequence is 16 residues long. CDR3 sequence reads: CASSVGLTGGQETQYF. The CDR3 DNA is TGTGCCAGCAGCGTAGGGTTGACAGGGGGCCAAGAGACCCAGTACTTC.

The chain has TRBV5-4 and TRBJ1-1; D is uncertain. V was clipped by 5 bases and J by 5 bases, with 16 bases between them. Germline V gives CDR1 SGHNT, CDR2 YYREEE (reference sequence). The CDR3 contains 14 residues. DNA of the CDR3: TGTGCCAGCAGTCCCCCGAGTCGAGGGACTGAAGCTTTCTTT. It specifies CASSPPSRGTEAFF.

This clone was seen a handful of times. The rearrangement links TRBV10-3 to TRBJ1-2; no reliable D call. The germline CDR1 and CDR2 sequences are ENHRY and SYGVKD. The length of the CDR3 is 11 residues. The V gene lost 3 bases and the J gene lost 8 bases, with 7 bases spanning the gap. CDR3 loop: CAISEGRGYTF. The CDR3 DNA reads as TGTGCCATCAGTGAAGGGAGAGGCTACACCTTC.

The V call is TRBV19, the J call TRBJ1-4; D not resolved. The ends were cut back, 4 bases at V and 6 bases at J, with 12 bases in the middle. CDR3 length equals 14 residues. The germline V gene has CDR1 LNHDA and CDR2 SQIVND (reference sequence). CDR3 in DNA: TGTGCCAGTAGTACTGCTTATGGTTATGAAAAACTGTTTTTT. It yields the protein CASSTAYGYEKLFF.

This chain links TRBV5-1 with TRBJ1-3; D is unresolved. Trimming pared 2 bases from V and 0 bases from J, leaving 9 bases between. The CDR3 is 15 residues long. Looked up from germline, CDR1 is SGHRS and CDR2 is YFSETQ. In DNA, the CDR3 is TGCGCCAGCAGCTTAGGTTCCCGCTCTGGAAACACCATATATTTT. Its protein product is CASSLGSRSGNTIYF. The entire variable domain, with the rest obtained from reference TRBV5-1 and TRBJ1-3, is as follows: KAGVTQTPRYLIKTRGQQVTLSCSPISGHRSVSWYQQTPGQGLQFLFEYFSETQRNKGNFPGRFSGRQFSNSRSEMNVSTLELGDSALYLCASSLGSRSGNTIYFGEGSWLTVV.